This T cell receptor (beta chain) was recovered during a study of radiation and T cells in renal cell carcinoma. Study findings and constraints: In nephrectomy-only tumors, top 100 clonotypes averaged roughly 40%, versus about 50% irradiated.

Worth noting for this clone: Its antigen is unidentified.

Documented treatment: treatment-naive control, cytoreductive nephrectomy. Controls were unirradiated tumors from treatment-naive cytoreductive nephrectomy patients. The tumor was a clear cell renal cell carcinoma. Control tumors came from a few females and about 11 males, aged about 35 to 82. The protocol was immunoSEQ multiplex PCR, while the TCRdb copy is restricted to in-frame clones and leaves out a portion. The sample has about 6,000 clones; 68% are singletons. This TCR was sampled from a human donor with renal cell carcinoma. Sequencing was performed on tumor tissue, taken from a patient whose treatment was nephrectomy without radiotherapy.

CDR3 sequence: CAISARTGGRSYGYTF. As DNA, the CDR3 is TGTGCCATCAGTGCCAGGACAGGGGGCCGTAGCTATGGCTACACCTTC. V is TRBV10-3 and J is TRBJ1-2, with TRBD1 identical over 11 bases. The CDR3 covers 16 residues. Losses at the gene ends were 4 bases for V and 4 bases for J; bases not matched to a gene: 8. Germline CDR1 and CDR2: ENHRY and SYGVKD.